This entry describes one TCR beta chain. Its target is unknown. This sample is part of a study of T-cell memory formation after mild COVID-19. The wider study: TCR clusters were mostly donor specific. Findings of the study overall: The study found contracting CD4+ clones mainly in CM and EM and contracting CD8+ clones in EMRA. Pre-infection memory carried some responding clones, suggesting that cross-reactive memory joined.

CDR1 and CDR2 from the germline V gene are SEHNR and FQNEAQ (reference sequence). This CDR3 region has 15 residues. Trimming removed 2 bases from V and 9 bases from J, with 14 bases in between. MiXCR, applied by TCRdb to the 5' RACE reads, yields one record per CDR3 protein. The sample records tens of thousands of distinct CDR3 sequences, approximately 15% being singletons. Sequencing used PBMCs or a T cell subset sorted from them (not recorded which). The chain employs TRBV7-9 and TRBJ1-6; the D gene is possibly TRBD1 (6 bases). The clonotype comes from an adult woman who had mild COVID-19 (a few samples of this study predate the infection). Cell type and time point are not known. The CDR3 reads CASSLTRGRGSPLHF. For the CDR3, the DNA is TGTGCCAGCAGCTTAACCCGGGGGCGAGGTTCACCCCTCCACTTT. The full variable domain, completed using reference TRBV7-9 and TRBJ1-6, is DTGVSQNPRHKITKRGQNVTFRCDPISEHNRLYWYRQTLGQGPEFLTYFQNEAQLEKSRLLSDRFSAERPKGSFSTLEIQRTEQGDSAMYLCASSLTRGRGSPLHFGNGTRLTVT.